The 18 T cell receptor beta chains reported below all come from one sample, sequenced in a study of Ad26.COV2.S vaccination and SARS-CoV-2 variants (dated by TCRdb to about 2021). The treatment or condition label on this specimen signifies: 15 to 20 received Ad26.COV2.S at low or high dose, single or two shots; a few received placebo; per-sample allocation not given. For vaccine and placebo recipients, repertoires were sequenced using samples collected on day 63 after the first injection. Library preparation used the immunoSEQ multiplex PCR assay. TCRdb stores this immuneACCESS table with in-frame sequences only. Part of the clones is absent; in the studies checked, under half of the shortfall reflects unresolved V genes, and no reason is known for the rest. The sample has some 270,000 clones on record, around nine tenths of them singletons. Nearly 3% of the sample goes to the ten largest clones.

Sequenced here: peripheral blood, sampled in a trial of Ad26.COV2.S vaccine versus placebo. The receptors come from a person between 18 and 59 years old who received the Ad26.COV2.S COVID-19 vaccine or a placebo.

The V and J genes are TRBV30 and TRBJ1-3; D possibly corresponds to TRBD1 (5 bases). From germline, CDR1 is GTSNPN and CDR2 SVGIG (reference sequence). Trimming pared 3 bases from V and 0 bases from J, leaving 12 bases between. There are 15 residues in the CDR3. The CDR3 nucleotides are TGTGCCTGGAGGGAGAGGGGAGCCTCTGGAAACACCATATATTTT. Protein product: CAWRERGASGNTIYF.

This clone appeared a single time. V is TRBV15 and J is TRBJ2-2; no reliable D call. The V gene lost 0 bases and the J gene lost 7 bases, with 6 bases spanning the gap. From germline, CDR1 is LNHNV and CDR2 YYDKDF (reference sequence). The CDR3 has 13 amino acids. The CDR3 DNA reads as TGTGCCACCAGCAGAGAAGAGAACGGGGAGCTGTTTTTT. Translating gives CATSREENGELFF. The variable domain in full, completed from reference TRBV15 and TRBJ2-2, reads DAMVIQNPRYQVTQFGKPVTLSCSQTLNHNVMYWYQQKSSQAPKLLFHYYDKDFNNEADTPDNFQSRRPNTSFCFLDIRSPGLGDTAMYLCATSREENGELFFGEGSRLTVL.

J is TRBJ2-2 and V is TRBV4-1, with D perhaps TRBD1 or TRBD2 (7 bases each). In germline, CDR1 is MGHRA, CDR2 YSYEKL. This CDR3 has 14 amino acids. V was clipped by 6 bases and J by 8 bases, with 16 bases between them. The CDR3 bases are TGCGCCAGCAGTCAGGGGGGGTTGAATGGGGAGCTGTTTTTT. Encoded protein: CASSQGGLNGELFF.

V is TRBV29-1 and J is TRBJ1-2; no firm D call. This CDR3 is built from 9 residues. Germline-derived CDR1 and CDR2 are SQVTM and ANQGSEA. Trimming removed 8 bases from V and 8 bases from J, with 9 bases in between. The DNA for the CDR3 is TGCAGCACTGTTGAAGGCTACACCTTC. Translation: CSTVEGYTF. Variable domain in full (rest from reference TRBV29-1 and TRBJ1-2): SAVISQKPSRDICQRGTSLTIQCQVDSQVTMMFWYRQQPGQSLTLIATANQGSEATYESGFVIDKFPISRPNLTFSTLTVSNMSPEDSSIYLCSTVEGYTFGSGTRLTVV.

In nucleotides, the CDR3 is TGTGCCAGCAGCTTCTCCAGGGACTCCAACGTCCTGACTTTC. Translation gives CASSFSRDSNVLTF. This rearrangement joins TRBV7-2 to TRBJ2-6, with D possibly TRBD2 on 6 matching bases. Germline V CDR1 and CDR2: SGHTA, FQGNSA. Trimming removed 3 bases at V and 8 bases at J, with 11 bases between. This CDR3 has 14 residues.

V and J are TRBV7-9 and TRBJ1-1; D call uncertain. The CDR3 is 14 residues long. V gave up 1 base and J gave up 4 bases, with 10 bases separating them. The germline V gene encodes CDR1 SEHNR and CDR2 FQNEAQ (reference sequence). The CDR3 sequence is CASSLEYQPTEAFF. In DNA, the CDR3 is TGTGCCAGCAGCTTAGAGTACCAGCCCACTGAAGCTTTCTTT.

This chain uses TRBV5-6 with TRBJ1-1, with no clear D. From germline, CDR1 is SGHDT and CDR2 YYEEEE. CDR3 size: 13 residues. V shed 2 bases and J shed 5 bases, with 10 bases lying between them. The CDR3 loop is CASSFRLGTEAFF. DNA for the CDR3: TGTGCCAGCAGCTTCCGATTAGGGACTGAAGCTTTCTTT.

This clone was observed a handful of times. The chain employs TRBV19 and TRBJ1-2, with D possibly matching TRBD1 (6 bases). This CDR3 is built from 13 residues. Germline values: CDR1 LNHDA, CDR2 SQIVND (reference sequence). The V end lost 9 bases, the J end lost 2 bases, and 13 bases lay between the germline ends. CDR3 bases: TGTGCCAGCAACAGGGACAAAAACTATGGCTACACCTTC. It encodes CASNRDKNYGYTF. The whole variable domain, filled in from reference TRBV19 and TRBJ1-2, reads DGGITQSPKYLFRKEGQNVTLSCEQNLNHDAMYWYRQDPGQGLRLIYYSQIVNDFQKGDIAEGYSVSREKKESFPLTVTSAQKNPTAFYLCASNRDKNYGYTFGSGTRLTVV.

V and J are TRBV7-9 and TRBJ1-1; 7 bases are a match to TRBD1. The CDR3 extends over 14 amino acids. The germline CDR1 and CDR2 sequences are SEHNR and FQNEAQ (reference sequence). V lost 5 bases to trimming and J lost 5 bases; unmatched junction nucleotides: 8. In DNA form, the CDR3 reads TGTGCCAGCAGCACCGCAGGGGGAGGTACTGAAGCTTTCTTT. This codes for CASSTAGGGTEAFF.

In DNA form, the CDR3 reads TGTGCCAGCAGCTTAGGCAGGAGATACTACGAGCAGTACGTC. Its protein is CASSLGRRYYEQYV. V usage is TRBV11-1 and J usage is TRBJ2-7, with D unresolved. CDR1 is SGHAT, CDR2 FQDESV, per germline (reference sequence). V lost 1 base, J lost 3 bases, and 10 bases lay in between. The CDR3 runs 14 residues.

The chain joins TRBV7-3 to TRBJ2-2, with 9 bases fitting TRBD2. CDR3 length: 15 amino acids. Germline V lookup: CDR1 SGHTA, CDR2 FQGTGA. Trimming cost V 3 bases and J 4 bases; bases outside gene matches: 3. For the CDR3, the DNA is TGTGCCAGCAGCTTGGCTAGCGGGACCACCGGGGAGCTGTTTTTT. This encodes CASSLASGTTGELFF.

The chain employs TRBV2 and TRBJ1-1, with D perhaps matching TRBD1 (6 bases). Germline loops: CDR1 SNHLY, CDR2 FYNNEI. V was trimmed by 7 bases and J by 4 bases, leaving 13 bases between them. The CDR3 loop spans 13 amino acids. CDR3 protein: CASTEGGSTEAFF. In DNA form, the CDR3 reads TGTGCCAGCACCGAGGGGGGATCCACTGAAGCTTTCTTT.

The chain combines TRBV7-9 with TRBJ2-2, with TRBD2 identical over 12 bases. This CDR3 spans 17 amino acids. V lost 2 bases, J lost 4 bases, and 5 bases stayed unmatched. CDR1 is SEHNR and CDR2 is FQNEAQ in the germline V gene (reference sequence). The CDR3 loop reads CASSLFVTSGSTGELFF. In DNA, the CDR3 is TGTGCCAGCAGCTTATTCGTGACTAGCGGGAGCACCGGGGAGCTGTTTTTT.

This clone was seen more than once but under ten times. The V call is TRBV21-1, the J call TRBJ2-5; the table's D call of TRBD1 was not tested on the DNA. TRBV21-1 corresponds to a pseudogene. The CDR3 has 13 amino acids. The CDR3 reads CASRRTDQETQYF. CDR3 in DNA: TGTGCCAGCAGGAGGACAGACCAAGAGACCCAGTACTTC.

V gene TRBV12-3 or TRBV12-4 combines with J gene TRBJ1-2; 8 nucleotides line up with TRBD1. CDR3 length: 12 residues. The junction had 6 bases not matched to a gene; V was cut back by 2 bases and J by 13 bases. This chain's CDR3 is CASSLFPGGPTF. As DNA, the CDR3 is TGTGCCAGCAGTTTATTCCCAGGGGGCCCCACCTTC.

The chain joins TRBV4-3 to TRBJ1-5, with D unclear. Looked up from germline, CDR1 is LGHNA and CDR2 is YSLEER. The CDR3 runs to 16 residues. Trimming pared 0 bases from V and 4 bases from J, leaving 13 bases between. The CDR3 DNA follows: TGCGCCAGCAGCCAAGAAAAGGGAGACGCAAATCAGCCCCAGCATTTT. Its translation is CASSQEKGDANQPQHF.

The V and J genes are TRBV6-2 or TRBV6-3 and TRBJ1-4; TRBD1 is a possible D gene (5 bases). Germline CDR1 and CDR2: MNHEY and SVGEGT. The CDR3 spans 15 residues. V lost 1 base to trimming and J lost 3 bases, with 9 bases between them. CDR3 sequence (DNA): TGTGCCAGCAGTTACTTCGGGACGGCTAATGAAAAACTGTTTTTT. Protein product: CASSYFGTANEKLFF.

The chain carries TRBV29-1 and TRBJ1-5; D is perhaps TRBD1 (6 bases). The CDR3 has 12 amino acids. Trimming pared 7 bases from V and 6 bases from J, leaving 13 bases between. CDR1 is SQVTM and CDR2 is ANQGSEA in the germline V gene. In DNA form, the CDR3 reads TGCAGCGCGATCGAGGACAGTCAGCCCCAGCATTTT. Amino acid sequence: CSAIEDSQPQHF.